Described below is a single T cell receptor beta chain sequence and its context. Between the trimmed V and J ends, which lost 2 bases and 1 base, there was a span of 11 bases. Germline loops: CDR1 SGHTA, CDR2 FQGNSA. The CDR3 consists of 15 residues. This sample stems from a study of shared clonotypes between healthy human individuals. Study-level background: Per donor, three plates held CD4 naive cells, three held CD4 memory, two held CD8 naive and one held CD8 memory.

Sequenced by immunoSEQ multiplex PCR; TCRdb stores in-frame clones only, minus some. Here the sample spans over a million clones, around 97% being singletons. The source of this sequence is a young man in good health. Specimen: naive CD4+ T cells sorted from blood. Subset here: CD45RA+ positively selected. The chain has TRBV7-2 and TRBJ2-5; tentatively, D is TRBD1 (6 bases). This CDR3 is CASSLIWTVQETQYF. The CDR3 DNA sequence: TGTGCCAGCAGCTTAATTTGGACAGTCCAAGAGACCCAGTACTTC.